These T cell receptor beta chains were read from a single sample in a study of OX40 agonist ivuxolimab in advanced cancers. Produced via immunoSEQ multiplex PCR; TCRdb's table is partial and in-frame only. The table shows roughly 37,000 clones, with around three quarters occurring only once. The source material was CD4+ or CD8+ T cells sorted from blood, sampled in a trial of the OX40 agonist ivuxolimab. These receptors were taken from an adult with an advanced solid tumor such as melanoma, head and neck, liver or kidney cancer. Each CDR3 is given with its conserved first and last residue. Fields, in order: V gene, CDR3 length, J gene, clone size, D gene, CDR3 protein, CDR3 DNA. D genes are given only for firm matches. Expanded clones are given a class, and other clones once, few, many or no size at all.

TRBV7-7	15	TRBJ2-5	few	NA	CASSLVGGPQETQYF	TGTGCCAGCAGCTTAGTCGGGGGGCCCCAAGAGACCCAGTACTTC
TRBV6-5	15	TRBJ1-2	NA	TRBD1	CASSTLTGVGYGYTF	TGTGCCAGCAGTACACTTACAGGGGTCGGCTATGGCTACACCTTC
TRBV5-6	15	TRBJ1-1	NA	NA	CASSEMRGEGTEAFF	TGTGCCAGCAGCGAAATGAGGGGAGAGGGAACTGAAGCTTTCTTT
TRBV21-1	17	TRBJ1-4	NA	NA	CASSKGVALATNEKLFF	TGTGCCAGCAGCAAAGGCGTGGCTTTAGCAACTAATGAAAAACTGTTTTTT
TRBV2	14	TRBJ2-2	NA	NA	CASSEMLGTGELFF	TGTGCCAGCAGTGAAATGTTGGGTACCGGGGAGCTGTTTTTT
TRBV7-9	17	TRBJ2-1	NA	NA	CASSPGWATSSYNEQFF	TGTGCCAGCAGCCCCGGATGGGCTACCTCCTCCTACAATGAGCAGTTCTTC
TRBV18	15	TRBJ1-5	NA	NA	CASSPGTIGNQPQHF	TGTGCCAGCTCACCCGGGACCATAGGGAATCAGCCCCAGCATTTT
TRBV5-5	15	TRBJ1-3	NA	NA	CASSPDRNSGNTIYF	TGTGCCAGCAGCCCCGACAGAAACTCTGGAAACACCATATATTTT
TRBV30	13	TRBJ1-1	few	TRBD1	CAWSQTGWTEAFF	TGTGCCTGGAGTCAGACAGGGTGGACTGAAGCTTTCTTT
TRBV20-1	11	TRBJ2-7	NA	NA	CSAPTGYEQYF	TGCAGTGCTCCTACAGGTTACGAGCAGTACTTC
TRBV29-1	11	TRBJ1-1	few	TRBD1	CSDRTGTDAFF	TGCAGCGACCGTACCGGGACAGACGCTTTCTTT
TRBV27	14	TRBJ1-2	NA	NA	CASSLGGGHYGYTF	TGTGCCAGCAGTTTAGGGGGTGGACACTATGGCTACACCTTC
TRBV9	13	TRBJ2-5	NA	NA	CASSVGWVETQYF	TGTGCCAGCAGCGTAGGTTGGGTTGAGACCCAGTACTTC
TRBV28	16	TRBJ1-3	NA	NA	CASSPLGGASGNTIYF	TGTGCCAGCAGTCCTCTGGGAGGGGCATCTGGAAACACCATATATTTT
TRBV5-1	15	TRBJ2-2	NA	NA	CAGKQGPGDTGELFF	TGCGCCGGTAAACAGGGGCCGGGGGACACCGGGGAGCTGTTTTTT
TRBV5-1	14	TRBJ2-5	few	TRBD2	CASSTGGAQETQYF	TGCGCCAGCAGCACCGGGGGGGCCCAAGAGACCCAGTACTTC
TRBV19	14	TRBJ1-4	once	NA	CASSIVGPGEKLFF	TGTGCCAGTAGTATAGTAGGGCCGGGAGAAAAACTGTTTTTT